The present entry profiles one TCR beta chain with its context. The junction shows a germline mismatch at one end, possibly a read error. The CDR3 is 12 amino acids. These data come from a study of T-cell reconstitution after alpha-beta-depleted transplantation in children. The authors prepared the TCRbeta library with unique molecular identifiers. Each CDR3 protein is one row after TCRdb ran MiXCR on the PCR reads. The sample comprises nearly 550,000 distinct CDR3 sequences, 18% of which are singletons, and approximately 3% rests with the top ten. This sequence joins TRBV12-3 or TRBV12-4 and TRBJ2-1; D is perhaps TRBD2 (5 bases). This TCR was recovered from a human donor who donated a stem cell graft to a child with acute lymphoblastic leukemia. The source was PBMCs from the stem cell graft donor, collected from the stem cell graft. This CDR3 is CATKPGSNDQFF. The CDR3 DNA is TGTGCCACCAAACCGGGGAGCAATGACCAGTTCTTC.